This entry describes one TCR beta chain. The sample originates from a study of blood T cell repertoires in COVID-19. Study at large: Samples representing acute and convalescent COVID-19 were sourced from the United States, Italy and Spain.

Source study methods: The authors estimated nucleated cell counts from reference gene primer amplification. TCRdb's table, derived via immunoSEQ multiplex PCR, lists solely in-frame clones and lacks some. D and trimming come from the DNA, and the V and J calls and clone size come from that table. This sample has under 150,000 clones; roughly 84% occur once, and the top ten carry around 1.4%. This receptor was obtained from a man in his sixties with acute or convalescent COVID-19. The sample taken for sequencing was peripheral blood.

CDR3: CASRTGFIEKLFF. DNA of the CDR3: TGTGCCAGCAGGACAGGGTTTATTGAAAAACTGTTTTTT. The genes are TRBV28 and TRBJ1-4, with TRBD1 matching over 7 bases. The CDR3 has 13 residues. V lost 6 bases to trimming and J lost 7 bases; unmatched junction nucleotides: 5. CDR1 and CDR2 (germline): MDHEN, SYDVKM.